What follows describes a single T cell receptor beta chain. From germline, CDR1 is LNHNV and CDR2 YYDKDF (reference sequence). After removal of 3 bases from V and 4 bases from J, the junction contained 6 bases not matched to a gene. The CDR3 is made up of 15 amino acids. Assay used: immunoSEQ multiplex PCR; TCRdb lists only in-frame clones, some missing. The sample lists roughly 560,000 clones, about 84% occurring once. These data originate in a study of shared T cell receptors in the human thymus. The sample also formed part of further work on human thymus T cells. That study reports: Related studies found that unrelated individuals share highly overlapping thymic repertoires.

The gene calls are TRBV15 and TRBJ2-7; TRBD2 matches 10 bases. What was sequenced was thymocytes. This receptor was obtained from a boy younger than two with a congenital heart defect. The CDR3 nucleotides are TGTGCCACCAGCAGGGCTAGCGGGAGTCGATACGAGCAGTACTTC. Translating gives CATSRASGSRYEQYF. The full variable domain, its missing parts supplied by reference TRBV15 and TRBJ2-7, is DAMVIQNPRYQVTQFGKPVTLSCSQTLNHNVMYWYQQKSSQAPKLLFHYYDKDFNNEADTPDNFQSRRPNTSFCFLDIRSPGLGDTAMYLCATSRASGSRYEQYFGPGTRLTVT.